The next 5 T cell receptor beta chains were all read from a single sample in a study of T-cell reconstitution after alpha-beta-depleted transplantation in children. Unique molecular identifiers were built into the TCRbeta library. TCRdb called the PCR reads again in MiXCR, with one record for every CDR3 protein. The table lists 100,000 or so distinct CDR3 sequences, more than 20% of them singletons. The sequences come from PBMCs, collected before TCRalphabeta/CD19-depleted stem cell transplant. These TCRs come from a boy younger than 10 with acute lymphoblastic leukemia, due to receive a stem cell transplant.

This clonotype has just a few counts. The chain uses TRBV12-3 or TRBV12-4 and TRBJ2-7, with D unresolved. This CDR3 is 15 amino acids long. Deletions cut 4 bases from V and 3 bases from J, with 16 bases between. CDR3 nucleotides: TGTGCCAGCAGTTCGGGTGGCTCCGACCACTACGAGCAGTACTTC. Translated: CASSSGGSDHYEQYF.

This clonotype has at least ten counts. The rearrangement uses TRBV7-2 and TRBJ1-1, with D unresolved. Germline V gene lookup returns CDR1 SGHTA and CDR2 FQGNSA. CDR3 length: 13 residues. Trimming took 5 bases from V and 1 from J, leaving 8 bases between them. CDR3 sequence: CASSRIGNTEAFF. The CDR3 region has the DNA TGTGCCAGCAGCCGTATAGGGAACACTGAAGCTTTCTTT.

This clonotype was seen only a few times. This sequence joins TRBV29-1 and TRBJ2-2; D gene ambiguous. Germline-derived CDR1 and CDR2 are SQVTM and ANQGSEA. The CDR3 spans 14 residues. Trimming removed 4 bases from V and 0 bases from J, with 9 bases in between. The CDR3 DNA is TGCAGCGTTGTTCAGGTCCCGAACACCGGGGAGCTGTTTTTT. Its translation is CSVVQVPNTGELFF.

CDR3 region: CSAPRGGSNSPLHF. CDR3 in DNA: TGCAGTGCCCCCAGGGGGGGTTCCAATTCACCCCTCCACTTT. The chain is built from TRBV20-1 and TRBJ1-6; 7 bases map to TRBD1. This CDR3 comprises 14 residues. Germline lookup yields CDR1 DFQATT and CDR2 SNEGSKA (reference sequence). With 6 bases clipped from V and 7 bases from J, the junction kept 9 bases outside the gene matches.

The chain couples TRBV2 to TRBJ2-3; 9 nucleotides align to TRBD1. J was trimmed by 1 base and V by 6 bases; bases with no gene match: 8. Germline V gene sequence: CDR1 SNHLY, CDR2 FYNNEI. The CDR3 has 16 amino acids. The CDR3 region has the DNA TGTGCCAGCAGGTTACAGGGGGCGAAGGGCACAGATACGCAGTATTTT. As protein: CASRLQGAKGTDTQYF.